In its sample, the clone carrying this TCR beta chain was seen a few times. Its specificity is not known. TCRdb redid the calling of the reads with MiXCR, one entry per CDR3 protein. The sample holds about 130,000 distinct CDR3 sequences, roughly a quarter seen once. The data were obtained in a study of T cell repertoires in cytomegalovirus infection. On the study more broadly: Both CMV infection and a matching HLA type were indicated by public TCR beta signatures. Findings and caveats of the study: Dominating the ex vivo response were TCR beta clonotypes that were CMV-specific and HLA-C-restricted.

CDR1 is SEHNR, CDR2 FQNEAQ, per germline (reference sequence). CDR3 length equals 17 residues. Deletions cut 1 base from V and 0 bases from J, with 13 bases between. Sequenced sample: PBMCs, sequenced either directly or after in vitro stimulation (not recorded which). J is TRBJ2-1 and V is TRBV7-9, with D unresolved. This TCR was recovered from a human donor in good health (CMV status not recorded). Some clones in this sample may be carry-over from other donors' samples. CDR3 nucleotides: TGTGCCAGCAGCTTAGGACGGAGATGGGGCTCCTACAATGAGCAGTTCTTC. It specifies CASSLGRRWGSYNEQFF.